Listed here are 25 T cell receptor beta chains from one sample, sequenced in a study of HIV-infected children after antiretroviral therapy interruption. The TCR library was built from RNA with a 3' RACE protocol and unique molecular identifiers. TCRdb re-called the 3' RACE reads through MiXCR, storing one row per CDR3 protein. The top ten hold 1% to 1.3% of the sample, which has about 89,000 distinct CDR3 sequences, less than 7% seen once. Treatment denoted: PENTA 11 planned treatment interruption arm or continuous ART arm. The starting material was CD45RA+ CD4+ T cells from PBMCs, pooled from several time points, obtained from a donor given antiretroviral therapy, either interrupted or continuous. Stated subset: naive CD4+ CD45RA+ CD45RO- T cells. The receptors shown here come from a pool of human donors with HIV.

At least ten counts were recorded for this clonotype. The chain links TRBV20-1 to TRBJ2-1; tentative D call: TRBD2 (6 bases). Germline V gene data show CDR1 as DFQATT and CDR2 as SNEGSKA (reference sequence). The CDR3 covers 10 residues. Trimming removed 5 bases at V and 9 bases at J, with 8 bases between. CDR3 DNA: TGCAGTGCTCGCGGGGTTGAGCAGTTCTTC. Translated: CSARGVEQFF.

Details on this clonotype: A much larger clone lies one base from this, so it may be a read error. The chain carries TRBV5-1 and TRBJ1-4; D remains ambiguous. The CDR3 sequence is 13 residues long. Per germline, CDR1 SGHRS and CDR2 YFSETQ. The germline V and J ends were trimmed by 3 bases and 8 bases, with 11 bases remaining between them. The CDR3 sequence: CASSSVGSEKLFF. CDR3 bases: TGCGCCAGCAGCTCGGTAGGGAGCGAAAAACTGTTTTTT.

The chain is built from TRBV20-1 and TRBJ1-2, with 7 bases that match TRBD1. CDR3 length: 15 amino acids. Germline V gene lookup returns CDR1 DFQATT and CDR2 SNEGSKA (reference sequence). The ends lost 1 base at V and 1 base at J; junction bases unmatched: 6. The DNA for the CDR3 is TGCAGTGCTAGAGGCCGACAGGGCGGTAACTATGGCTACACCTTC. Amino acids: CSARGRQGGNYGYTF.

This clonotype has at least ten counts. CDR3 sequence reads: CASDDWGPTEAFF. The CDR3, as DNA: TGTGCCAGCGACGATTGGGGGCCCACTGAAGCTTTCTTT. J is TRBJ1-1 and V is TRBV25-1; D perhaps matches TRBD1 (6 bases). Germline-derived CDR1 and CDR2 are MGHDK and SYGVNS. Trimming removed 8 bases at V and 4 bases at J, with 14 bases between. The CDR3 has 13 residues.

This clonotype was observed many times. J is TRBJ2-7 and V is TRBV6-5; tentatively, D is TRBD1 (9 bases). V shed 2 bases and J shed 3 bases, with 17 bases lying between them. CDR3 size: 16 residues. CDR1 MNHEY and CDR2 SVGAGI come from the germline V gene. CDR3 coding DNA: TGTGCCAGCAGTTACCGGGAGGGACAGGGAGTCTACGAGCAGTACTTC. Residues: CASSYREGQGVYEQYF.

This clonotype was counted at least ten times. The chain employs TRBV9 and TRBJ1-6; D gene uncertain. The V and J ends lost 3 bases and 8 bases respectively, with 18 bases between them. This CDR3 is built from 16 residues. The germline CDR1 and CDR2 sequences are SGDLS and YYNGEE. The CDR3 reads CASSGNHGRNDSPLHF. In nucleotides, the CDR3 is TGTGCCAGCAGCGGAAACCACGGCAGGAATGATTCACCCCTCCACTTT.

There are many counts of this clonotype. This sequence joins TRBV3-1 and TRBJ1-6, with a tentative D call TRBD1 (5 bases). CDR3 length: 13 residues. With 1 base removed from V and 9 bases from J, the gap between germline ends came to 7 bases. CDR1 is LGHDT, CDR2 YNNKEL, per germline (reference sequence). CDR3 in amino acids: CASSQARASPLHF. The DNA of the CDR3 is TGTGCCAGCAGCCAAGCCAGGGCTTCACCCCTCCACTTT.

This clonotype has only a few counts. The chain has TRBV3-2 and TRBJ2-5. TRBV3-2 is listed as a pseudogene. The CDR3 has 14 residues. CDR3 nucleotides: TGTGCCAGCAGCCAAGTCAGGGACCAAGAGACCCAGTACTTC. This translates into CASSQVRDQETQYF.

This clonotype was observed at least ten times. The chain carries TRBV13 and TRBJ1-1, with TRBD1 matching over 7 bases. The CDR3 has 13 residues. In germline, CDR1 is PRHDT, CDR2 FYEKMQ (reference sequence). J was trimmed by 7 bases and V by 5 bases; bases with no gene match: 7. The CDR3 DNA reads as TGTGCCAGCAGCATAAACCGGGACAGTGAAGCTTTCTTT. Amino acid sequence: CASSINRDSEAFF.

This clonotype came up many times. The gene calls are TRBV20-1 and TRBJ1-1, with D unclear. CDR1 is DFQATT, CDR2 SNEGSKA, per germline (reference sequence). The CDR3 totals 13 residues. V gave up 1 base and J gave up 3 bases, with 9 bases separating them. The DNA of the CDR3 is TGCAGTGCTAGAGTAACGGGGTACACTGAAGCTTTCTTT. Translated, it gives CSARVTGYTEAFF.

This clonotype was seen ten or more times. The V gene is TRBV7-8, the J gene TRBJ2-2; 7 nucleotides match TRBD1. This CDR3 has 16 amino acids. Germline V gene sequence: CDR1 SGHVS, CDR2 FQNEAQ. V trimming: 6 bases; J trimming: 2 bases; junction bases outside the gene matches: 9. The CDR3 bases are TGTGCCAGCAGGTCCCAGGGACAGATTAACACCGGGGAGCTGTTTTTT. This translates into CASRSQGQINTGELFF. Full variable domain (missing parts from reference TRBV7-8 and TRBJ2-2): GAGVSQSPRYKVAKRGQDVALRCDPISGHVSLFWYQQALGQGPEFLTYFQNEAQLDKSGLPSDRFFAERPEGSVSTLKIQRTQQEDSAVYLCASRSQGQINTGELFFGEGSRLTVL.

This clonotype has at least ten counts. The chain uses TRBV10-3 and TRBJ1-6; possibly TRBD1 for D (6 bases). The CDR3 totals 15 residues. Germline V lookup: CDR1 ENHRY, CDR2 SYGVKD. V lost 2 bases, J lost 10 bases, and 15 bases lay in between. CDR3 protein: CAISEGPPGASPLHF. CDR3 bases: TGTGCCATCAGTGAGGGACCCCCAGGGGCCTCACCCCTCCACTTT.

There are many counts of this clonotype. The chain uses TRBV12-3 or TRBV12-4 and TRBJ1-2, with D perhaps TRBD1 (5 bases). Trimming took off 2 bases at V and 2 bases at J, with 9 bases between the two ends. The CDR3 totals 14 residues. The CDR3 DNA sequence: TGTGCCAGCAGTTTAAGGGACGGGAACTATGGCTACACCTTC. Amino acids: CASSLRDGNYGYTF.

This clonotype has at least ten counts. This chain joins TRBV10-1 and TRBJ2-1; D gene ambiguous. The germline V gene has CDR1 WNHNN and CDR2 SYGVQD (reference sequence). The CDR3 has 13 residues. V lost 2 bases, J lost 4 bases, and 6 bases lay in between. Written as DNA, the CDR3 is TGCGCCAGCAGTGAGGAGCGATACAATGAGCAGTTCTTC. Encoded protein: CASSEERYNEQFF.

This clonotype was counted a few times. The chain joins TRBV29-1 to TRBJ2-1; D may be TRBD1 (5 bases). Looked up from germline, CDR1 is SQVTM and CDR2 is ANQGSEA. Trimming pared 1 base from V and 4 bases from J, leaving 14 bases between. CDR3 size: 15 residues. CDR3 amino acids: CSVEGTSQSYNEQFF. The CDR3 DNA sequence: TGCAGCGTTGAAGGGACAAGTCAATCTTACAATGAGCAGTTCTTC.

CDR3 residues: CASSPQQGVIYGYTF. For the CDR3, the DNA is TGTGCCAGCAGCCCTCAACAGGGGGTTATTTATGGCTACACCTTC. J is TRBJ1-2 and V is TRBV5-6; 8 nucleotides match TRBD1. The CDR3 has 15 amino acids. Germline CDR1 reads SGHDT; CDR2 reads YYEEEE. V lost 4 bases, J lost 5 bases, and 10 bases stayed unmatched.

The table lists this clonotype with a few counts. The chain combines TRBV7-3 with TRBJ2-2, with 10 bases lining up with TRBD1. The CDR3 has 16 amino acids. V dropped 4 bases and J dropped 5; count of bases not matched to a gene: 7. Germline values: CDR1 SGHTA, CDR2 FQGTGA. CDR3 coding DNA: TGTGCCAGCAGCTGGTCCCGGGACAGGGGTACCGGGGAGCTGTTTTTT. Translating gives CASSWSRDRGTGELFF.

In this sample, this clonotype turned up many times. The chain is built from TRBV29-1 and TRBJ2-7, with 9 bases aligning to TRBD1. V shed 4 bases, J shed 3 bases, and the junction held 1 base outside the gene matches. Germline V CDR1 and CDR2: SQVTM, ANQGSEA. The CDR3 sequence is 12 residues long. DNA of the CDR3: TGCAGCGTTGGACAGGGGGACTACGAGCAGTACTTC. It translates to CSVGQGDYEQYF.

The chain has TRBV24-1 and TRBJ2-1; a weak D match, TRBD2 (6 bases). CDR3 size: 15 residues. Trimming shortened V by 4 bases and J by 12 bases, and 21 bases separated the two germline ends. Germline V gene lookup returns CDR1 KGHDR and CDR2 SFDVKD. The CDR3 loop is CATSDPTRYDSGQFF. DNA of the CDR3: TGTGCCACCAGTGACCCAACTAGGTACGATAGCGGGCAGTTCTTC.

The rearrangement uses TRBV6-2 or TRBV6-3 and TRBJ2-7; D gene unclear. This CDR3 contains 14 residues. The V gene lost 0 bases and the J gene lost 0 bases, with 6 bases spanning the gap. The V gene's germline CDR1 is MNHEY and CDR2 SVGEGT. CDR3 sequence: CASSYSKTSYEQYF. The CDR3 DNA sequence: TGTGCCAGCAGTTACTCGAAAACCTCCTACGAGCAGTACTTC.

This clonotype has ten or more counts. The V call is TRBV10-1, the J call TRBJ1-1; 7 bases are shared with TRBD1. The trim removed 6 bases at V and 3 bases at J, leaving 7 bases unmatched. CDR1 and CDR2 (germline): WNHNN, SYGVQD (reference sequence). This CDR3 comprises 14 residues. The CDR3 DNA reads TGCGCCAGCAGCCCAGGGGGTTCGGACACTGAAGCTTTCTTT. It is translated as CASSPGGSDTEAFF.

This clonotype was observed at least ten times. The chain employs TRBV28 and TRBJ2-1; 9 nucleotides align to TRBD1. V dropped 7 bases and J dropped 7; count of bases not matched to a gene: 8. Germline V gives CDR1 MDHEN, CDR2 SYDVKM. The CDR3 consists of 14 residues. The CDR3 region is CASIRQGGENEQFF. CDR3 DNA sequence: TGTGCCAGCATCCGACAGGGGGGGGAGAATGAGCAGTTCTTC.

This sequence joins TRBV6-1 and TRBJ1-5; possibly TRBD1 for D (6 bases). Trimming cost V 2 bases and J 7 bases, with 18 bases left between them. There are 16 residues in the CDR3. Germline V CDR1 and CDR2: MNHNS, SASEGT. CDR3 coding DNA: TGTGCCAGCAGTGAAAGGCCACAGGGATCGGGCCAGCCCCAGCATTTT. This sequence encodes CASSERPQGSGQPQHF.

This clonotype was observed a few times. This sequence joins TRBV12-3 or TRBV12-4 and TRBJ1-2, with TRBD1 matching over 8 bases. Trimming at V came to 4 bases and at J to 6 bases, leaving 7 bases not matched to a gene. The CDR3 consists of 14 residues. The CDR3 reads CASSSDRVWNGYTF. Written as DNA, the CDR3 is TGTGCCAGCAGTTCGGACAGGGTTTGGAATGGCTACACCTTC.

This clonotype has a count of ten or more. The gene calls are TRBV20-1 and TRBJ1-1, with 7 bases that match TRBD1. Germline CDR1 reads DFQATT; CDR2 reads SNEGSKA (reference sequence). The CDR3 sequence is 20 residues long. Trimming cost V 5 bases and J 0 bases; bases outside gene matches: 24. The CDR3 sequence: CSALPPVGWTGDTMNTEAFF. The CDR3 DNA follows: TGCAGTGCTCTTCCGCCCGTTGGTTGGACAGGTGACACCATGAACACTGAAGCTTTCTTT.